This TCR beta chain was recorded in a study of cytomegalovirus exposure and HLA in healthy donors. This clone has just one count. Its specificity is not known. Germline V gives CDR1 PRHDT, CDR2 FYEKMQ (reference sequence). Trimming cost V 5 bases and J 3 bases; bases outside gene matches: 4. The CDR3 runs to 15 residues. Study-wide findings and caveats: Rarity marked most TCR sequences, yet some public TCRs occurred in many donors.

The PCR employed 60 Vbeta primers together with 13 Jbeta primers. Measured with immunoSEQ multiplex PCR; TCRdb has only the in-frame clones, and not every one. Of approximately 170,000 clones in the sample, approximately 77% were seen once. The donors (healthy individuals) were bone marrow donors. The chain uses TRBV13 and TRBJ2-1; TRBD2 agrees at 10 bases. This sequence originates from a male donor in good health and CMV-seropositive. Sequences were obtained from PBMCs. The CDR3 is CASSGGTSVYNEQFF. Written as DNA, the CDR3 is TGTGCCAGCAGCGGCGGGACTAGCGTCTACAATGAGCAGTTCTTC. The full variable domain, with the rest looked up from reference TRBV13 and TRBJ2-1, is AAGVIQSPRHLIKEKRETATLKCYPIPRHDTVYWYQQGPGQDPQFLISFYEKMQSDKGSIPDRFSAQQFSDYHSELNMSSLELGDSALYFCASSGGTSVYNEQFFGPGTRLTVL.